A single sample is the source of the 17 T cell receptor beta chains below, sequenced in a study of shared clonotypes between healthy human individuals. The repertoire was sequenced with immunoSEQ multiplex PCR; TCRdb's copy has only in-frame clones and lacks some. The table includes over 1.5 million clones, around 98% detected once. Sequencing was done on a sample of naive CD4+ T cells sorted from blood. Regarding subset: CD45RA+ positively selected. All receptors derive from a man aged 25 to 45 in good health.

The CDR3 bases are TGTGCCAGCAGCTTAGGAGGGACAGTCAATGAGCAGTTCTTC. Protein product: CASSLGGTVNEQFF. This sequence joins TRBV7-2 and TRBJ2-1; 7 nucleotides match TRBD1. J lost 6 bases, V lost 1 base, and 3 bases had no gene match. Germline loops: CDR1 SGHTA, CDR2 FQGNSA. CDR3 length: 14 residues.

The V call is TRBV5-6, the J call TRBJ2-7; TRBD1 matches 7 bases. The CDR3 length is 14 residues. Trimming took 2 bases from V and 2 from J; bases not matched to a gene: 4. The germline V gene encodes CDR1 SGHDT and CDR2 YYEEEE. CDR3 coding DNA: TGTGCCAGCAGCTTAAGGGGGCTTCCCTACGAGCAGTACTTC. Translation: CASSLRGLPYEQYF.

The chain employs TRBV7-6 and TRBJ2-7; 10 bases align to TRBD1. The junction had 8 bases not matched to a gene; V was cut back by 6 bases and J by 3 bases. From germline, CDR1 is SGHVS and CDR2 FNYEAQ. The CDR3 length is 15 residues. The CDR3 sequence is CASSLSGTGVYEQYF. The CDR3 DNA sequence: TGTGCCAGCAGTTTGTCCGGGACAGGGGTCTACGAGCAGTACTTC.

The chain joins TRBV18 to TRBJ2-7, with 8 bases that match TRBD1. The J segment lost 2 bases and the V segment lost 5 bases, leaving 5 bases of the junction unmatched. The CDR3 extends over 14 amino acids. Germline V lookup: CDR1 KGHSH, CDR2 LQKENI. This CDR3 is CASSEGQGPYEQYF. The CDR3 DNA reads as TGTGCCAGCTCAGAAGGACAGGGTCCCTACGAGCAGTACTTC.

As concerns this clone: The identical CDR3 is also encoded by other nucleotide sequences in the sample. The chain links TRBV28 to TRBJ1-2; D is uncertain. With 3 bases removed from V and 0 bases from J, the gap between germline ends came to 5 bases. The CDR3 runs to 13 residues. The germline gives CDR1 MDHEN, CDR2 SYDVKM. The CDR3 is CASSLQANYGYTF. Written as DNA, the CDR3 is TGTGCCAGCAGTTTGCAGGCTAACTATGGCTACACCTTC.

The rearrangement joins TRBV4-2 to TRBJ1-2; D perhaps matches TRBD1 (6 bases). V was clipped by 0 bases and J by 5 bases, with 10 bases between them. The CDR3 loop spans 14 amino acids. Germline assignment: CDR1 LGHNA and CDR2 YNFKEQ. CDR3 amino acids: CASSQDHQGYGYTF. CDR3 in DNA: TGTGCCAGCAGCCAAGATCACCAGGGGTATGGCTACACCTTC.

This clone occurred once. The same CDR3 also results from other DNA sequences found in this sample. The J gene is TRBJ2-1, the V gene TRBV5-1; TRBD2 matches 12 bases. The junction had 3 bases not matched to a gene; V was cut back by 4 bases and J by 4 bases. Germline V gene lookup returns CDR1 SGHRS and CDR2 YFSETQ. The CDR3 consists of 15 residues. The CDR3 spells CASSLGLAGYNEQFF. The CDR3 nucleotides are TGCGCCAGCAGCCTCGGACTAGCGGGGTACAATGAGCAGTTCTTC.

The chain joins TRBV5-1 to TRBJ2-7; the match to TRBD2 covers 9 bases. The length of the CDR3 is 19 residues. The germline V gene encodes CDR1 SGHRS and CDR2 YFSETQ. V gave up 1 base and J gave up 3 bases; unmatched junction bases: 17. CDR3 DNA sequence: TGCGCCAGCAGCTTGAGGAATCCCGGGGATAGCGGGAGCCTCTACGAGCAGTACTTC. Translated, it gives CASSLRNPGDSGSLYEQYF.

This rearrangement joins TRBV27 to TRBJ2-1, with D unclear. Germline lookup yields CDR1 MNHEY and CDR2 SMNVEV (reference sequence). CDR3 size: 12 residues. Trimming removed 6 bases at V and 9 bases at J, with 12 bases between. The CDR3 DNA is TGTGCCAGCAGAACCCGGGCCGGTGAGCAGTTCTTC. This gives the protein CASRTRAGEQFF.

Comment on this clone: Additional DNA sequences in this sample encode the identical CDR3. The chain has TRBV5-1 and TRBJ2-3, with D perhaps TRBD1 or TRBD2 (6 bases each). Germline CDR1 reads SGHRS; CDR2 reads YFSETQ. The CDR3 has 13 amino acids. Trimming cost V 2 bases and J 3 bases, with 7 bases left between them. CDR3 DNA: TGCGCCAGCAGCTTAGGGGGGACAGATACGCAGTATTTT. Amino acids: CASSLGGTDTQYF.

The chain links TRBV25-1 to TRBJ2-1, with a possible D match to TRBD1 (6 bases). The CDR3 is 16 amino acids. V was shortened by 3 bases and J by 3 bases, with 15 bases between the two germline ends. In germline, CDR1 is MGHDK, CDR2 SYGVNS. CDR3 in amino acids: CASSDFTGPGYNEQFF. In DNA form, the CDR3 reads TGTGCCAGCAGTGATTTCACAGGGCCGGGCTACAATGAGCAGTTCTTC.

The gene calls are TRBV2 and TRBJ2-1; 10 positions match TRBD2. The CDR3 is made up of 18 amino acids. Trimming at V came to 4 bases and at J to 1 base, leaving 10 bases not matched to a gene. Germline loops: CDR1 SNHLY, CDR2 FYNNEI. CDR3 sequence reads: CASSVLAGVPKSYNEQFF. The DNA for the CDR3 is TGTGCCAGCAGTGTTCTAGCGGGAGTGCCCAAGTCCTACAATGAGCAGTTCTTC.

This clone was counted a single time. V is TRBV7-9 and J is TRBJ2-4; tentative D call: TRBD1 (6 bases). Germline V lookup: CDR1 SEHNR, CDR2 FQNEAQ (reference sequence). Trimming shortened V by 5 bases and J by 0 bases, and 8 bases separated the two germline ends. This CDR3 has 14 amino acids. The CDR3: CASSQQGAKNIQYF. In DNA, the CDR3 is TGTGCCAGCAGCCAACAGGGAGCCAAAAACATTCAGTACTTC.

V gene TRBV14 combines with J gene TRBJ2-7; 7 nucleotides match TRBD1. Germline CDR1 and CDR2: SGHDN and FVKESK. Trimming took 1 base from V and 2 from J; bases not matched to a gene: 5. This CDR3 comprises 15 residues. The CDR3 region has the DNA TGTGCCAGCAGCCAAGGGAGACAGGGTGCCTACGAGCAGTACTTC. It encodes CASSQGRQGAYEQYF.

This rearrangement joins TRBV5-4 to TRBJ1-1; weak D call: TRBD1 (5 bases). The germline V gene encodes CDR1 SGHNT and CDR2 YYREEE (reference sequence). The CDR3 length is 15 residues. With 3 bases removed from V and 4 bases from J, the gap between germline ends came to 16 bases. Written as DNA, the CDR3 is TGTGCCAGCAGCTCCGGCGGGACTCCAGGCACTGAAGCTTTCTTT. Protein product: CASSSGGTPGTEAFF.

The chain has TRBV12-5 and TRBJ2-2; 15 positions match TRBD2. J gave up 2 bases and V 6 bases, and 10 bases lay outside the gene matches. In germline, CDR1 is LGHNT, CDR2 FRNRAP. CDR3 size: 19 residues. CDR3 nucleotides: TGTGCTAGTGGCTTCTCCGGGACTAGCGGGAGGCCAAACACCGGGGAGCTGTTTTTT. It codes for CASGFSGTSGRPNTGELFF.

This chain connects TRBV5-1 to TRBJ1-1; possibly TRBD1 for D (5 bases). Germline V gene data show CDR1 as SGHRS and CDR2 as YFSETQ. The CDR3 loop spans 14 amino acids. V was pared by 1 base and J by 6 bases, with 13 bases between. In DNA form, the CDR3 reads TGCGCCAGCAGCTTGAATGGGGGGAGAGCTGAAGCTTTCTTT. Translated, it gives CASSLNGGRAEAFF.